Each of the 26 T cell receptor beta chains below was sequenced from the same sample in a study of T cells after yellow fever vaccination. From the 5' RACE reads, TCRdb called clonotypes with MiXCR, one entry per CDR3 protein. The data contain a few hundred thousand distinct CDR3 sequences, 4.1% of them singletons. Source: PBMCs, taken 5 days after the yellow fever booster vaccination. The source of these receptors is a man between 18 and 29 years old who received the YFV17D yellow fever vaccine.

This clonotype was detected ten times or more. V gene TRBV25-1 combines with J gene TRBJ2-2, with D tentatively TRBD1 (6 bases). From germline, CDR1 is MGHDK and CDR2 SYGVNS. This CDR3 spans 16 amino acids. The ends were cut back, 3 bases at V and 5 bases at J, with 16 bases in the middle. Here the CDR3 reads CASSDLQGPRTGELFF. DNA for the CDR3: TGTGCCAGCAGTGATCTACAGGGCCCTAGGACCGGGGAGCTGTTTTTT.

This clonotype appeared a few times. The J gene is TRBJ1-5, the V gene TRBV19; D gene unclear. CDR3 length: 14 amino acids. Trimming shortened V by 3 bases and J by 2 bases, and 8 bases separated the two germline ends. The germline V gene encodes CDR1 LNHDA and CDR2 SQIVND (reference sequence). CDR3 loop: CASSIVSGNQPQHF. As DNA, the CDR3 is TGTGCCAGTAGTATCGTCTCGGGCAATCAGCCCCAGCATTTT.

This chain joins TRBV5-1 and TRBJ1-6; perhaps TRBD1 as D (5 bases). The CDR3 length is 15 residues. Germline-derived CDR1 and CDR2 are SGHRS and YFSETQ. The V gene lost 2 bases and the J gene lost 9 bases, with 15 bases spanning the gap. For the CDR3, the DNA is TGCGCCAGCAGCTTCGAGTCAGGGAGACGTTCACCCCTCCACTTT. Translation gives CASSFESGRRSPLHF.

The table lists this clonotype with a few counts. This chain uses TRBV6-6 with TRBJ2-3; D not resolved. This CDR3 contains 12 residues. V was cut by 2 bases and J by 4 bases, with 4 bases left in between. Germline V lookup: CDR1 MNHNY, CDR2 SVGAGI (reference sequence). CDR3 nucleotides: TGTGCCAGCAGTTACCCGGCAGATACGCAGTATTTT. Amino acids: CASSYPADTQYF.

This clonotype was seen a handful of times. This chain joins TRBV19 and TRBJ1-5, with D hard to call. The V gene lost 2 bases and the J gene lost 2 bases, with 7 bases spanning the gap. CDR1 and CDR2 from the germline V gene are LNHDA and SQIVND (reference sequence). The CDR3 extends over 14 amino acids. The CDR3, as DNA: TGTGCCAGTAGTATAAAGGAGGGCAATCAGCCCCAGCATTTT. It yields the protein CASSIKEGNQPQHF.

This clonotype was seen many times. The V call is TRBV4-3, the J call TRBJ2-1; D could derive from TRBD1 or TRBD2 (6 bases each). Trimming took off 3 bases at V and 9 bases at J, with 15 bases between the two ends. The CDR3 is 14 amino acids. The germline gives CDR1 LGHNA, CDR2 YSLEER. CDR3 bases: TGCGCCAGCAGCCAGTTAGGGGGGCCAGGTGAGCAGTTCTTC. Protein product: CASSQLGGPGEQFF.

This clonotype was detected many times. The chain combines TRBV5-1 with TRBJ2-1; TRBD2 agrees at 7 bases. CDR3 length: 14 residues. Germline V lookup: CDR1 SGHRS, CDR2 YFSETQ. Trimming took 7 bases from V and 9 from J; bases not matched to a gene: 13. In DNA form, the CDR3 reads TGCGCCAGCGTAACTTACTCGGGGGAGGGTGAGCAGTTCTTC. Its protein product is CASVTYSGEGEQFF.

This clonotype has just a few counts. The chain recombines TRBV6-2 or TRBV6-3 with TRBJ1-2, with a weak D call TRBD1 (6 bases). The V end lost 4 bases, the J end lost 6 bases, and 18 bases lay between the germline ends. This CDR3 has 15 residues. In germline, CDR1 is MNHEY, CDR2 SVGEGT. The CDR3 nucleotides are TGTGCCAGCAGTTTATTCGGGACAAGGCGGGATGGCTACACCTTC. Amino acid sequence: CASSLFGTRRDGYTF.

This chain joins TRBV6-2 or TRBV6-3 and TRBJ1-5; D not certain. The CDR3 length is 15 residues. The V end was cut by 0 bases, the J end by 7 bases, with 13 bases between. CDR1 and CDR2 from the germline V gene are MNHEY and SVGEGT. CDR3 nucleotides: TGTGCCAGCAGTTACTCGAGAACCGGGCTGCAGCCCCAGCATTTT. It translates to CASSYSRTGLQPQHF.

This sequence joins TRBV5-1 and TRBJ2-1, with TRBD2 as a possible D gene (6 bases). Trimming took off 2 bases at V and 5 bases at J, with 17 bases between the two ends. Germline values: CDR1 SGHRS, CDR2 YFSETQ. This CDR3 is 16 amino acids long. The CDR3 region has the DNA TGCGCCAGCAGCTTTAGCCGTTGGCGGGGAAACAATGAGCAGTTCTTC. Residues: CASSFSRWRGNNEQFF.

This clonotype was seen a handful of times. The chain recombines TRBV2 with TRBJ2-1; either TRBD1 or TRBD2 may supply D (6 bases each). The germline V gene encodes CDR1 SNHLY and CDR2 FYNNEI. There are 17 residues in the CDR3. Trimming shortened V by 7 bases and J by 7 bases, and 26 bases separated the two germline ends. CDR3 in amino acids: CASKTLQGTGGKNEQFF. The CDR3 DNA is TGTGCCAGCAAAACTCTGCAGGGGACCGGCGGGAAGAATGAGCAGTTCTTC.

J is TRBJ2-1 and V is TRBV7-3; weak D call: TRBD1 (6 bases). The CDR3 totals 13 residues. With 6 bases removed from V and 8 bases from J, the gap between germline ends came to 14 bases. Per the germline V gene, CDR1 is SGHTA and CDR2 is FQGTGA. CDR3: CASRSRRGDEQFF. As DNA, the CDR3 is TGTGCCAGCAGAAGCCGCAGGGGCGATGAGCAGTTCTTC.

In this sample, this clonotype turned up a few times. The chain carries TRBV20-1 and TRBJ1-4; D may be TRBD1 (5 bases). CDR1 and CDR2 (germline): DFQATT, SNEGSKA (reference sequence). V lost 1 base and J lost 4, with 13 bases in between. This CDR3 is 15 amino acids long. This CDR3 is CSARGPTARNEKLFF. The DNA for the CDR3 is TGCAGTGCTAGAGGGCCGACAGCGCGTAATGAAAAACTGTTTTTT.

This clonotype was recorded at least ten times. This chain uses TRBV6-6 with TRBJ2-3, with D perhaps being TRBD1 or TRBD2 (5 bases each). V dropped 4 bases and J dropped 6 bases, with 14 bases sitting between them. This CDR3 comprises 14 residues. Germline-derived CDR1 and CDR2 are MNHNY and SVGAGI (reference sequence). The DNA of the CDR3 is TGTGCCAGCAGTTGGGGGTCTGGGTCGGATACGCAGTATTTT. This gives the protein CASSWGSGSDTQYF.

The chain carries TRBV5-5 and TRBJ1-5, with D maybe TRBD1 (6 bases). With 5 bases removed from V and 1 base from J, the gap between germline ends came to 13 bases. CDR3 length: 15 amino acids. From germline, CDR1 is SGHKS and CDR2 YYEKEE (reference sequence). CDR3 DNA sequence: TGTGCCAGCAGATCGGGACACCTAAGCAATCAGCCCCAGCATTTT. Its translation is CASRSGHLSNQPQHF. Full variable domain (rest looked up from reference TRBV5-5 and TRBJ1-5): DAGVTQSPTHLIKTRGQQVTLRCSPISGHKSVSWYQQVLGQGPQFIFQYYEKEERGRGNFPDRFSARQFPNYSSELNVNALLLGDSALYLCASRSGHLSNQPQHFGDGTRLSIL.

This clonotype was counted only a few times. This chain connects TRBV6-5 to TRBJ1-6; TRBD1 matches 9 bases. Germline V CDR1 and CDR2: MNHEY, SVGAGI. V lost 2 bases and J lost 7; bases outside the gene matches: 6. The CDR3 loop spans 16 amino acids. CDR3: CASSYMVQGANSPLHF. CDR3 nucleotides: TGTGCCAGCAGTTACATGGTACAGGGGGCAAATTCACCCCTCCACTTT.

The chain is built from TRBV7-2 and TRBJ1-2; 7 bases agree with TRBD1. J gave up 4 bases and V 5 bases, and 7 bases lay outside the gene matches. Per germline, CDR1 SGHTA and CDR2 FQGNSA. CDR3 length: 14 amino acids. The DNA for the CDR3 is TGTGCCAGCAGCCAGACAGGGTTCGGCTATGGCTACACCTTC. It translates to CASSQTGFGYGYTF.

This clonotype was recorded at least ten times. The rearrangement joins TRBV7-2 to TRBJ2-1; 8 bases line up with TRBD2. Germline V gene lookup returns CDR1 SGHTA and CDR2 FQGNSA. V trimming: 11 bases; J trimming: 7 bases; junction bases outside the gene matches: 7. This CDR3 comprises 12 residues. CDR3 amino acids: CACTSGQNEQFF. CDR3 coding DNA: TGTGCCTGTACTAGCGGCCAAAATGAGCAGTTCTTC.

J is TRBJ1-2 and V is TRBV20-1; weak D call: TRBD1 (5 bases). This CDR3 comprises 13 residues. CDR1 and CDR2 from the germline V gene are DFQATT and SNEGSKA (reference sequence). Trimming shortened V by 0 bases and J by 4 bases, and 9 bases separated the two germline ends. DNA for the CDR3: TGCAGTGCTAGAGATCAGGGATCCTATGGCTACACCTTC. Its protein is CSARDQGSYGYTF.

At least ten counts were recorded for this clonotype. V usage is TRBV4-1 and J usage is TRBJ2-7, with 7 bases fitting TRBD1. The CDR3 is made up of 18 amino acids. Germline-derived CDR1 and CDR2 are MGHRA and YSYEKL. The V and J ends lost 0 bases and 1 base, in that order; junction bases with no gene match: 12. The CDR3 protein is CASSQDRATGFLSYEQYF. The CDR3 DNA sequence: TGCGCCAGCAGCCAAGATCGGGCGACAGGGTTCCTTTCCTACGAGCAGTACTTC.

This clonotype was counted at least ten times. This rearrangement joins TRBV29-1 to TRBJ2-1, with D perhaps matching TRBD1 or TRBD2 (5 bases each). Deletions cut 8 bases from V and 9 bases from J, with 11 bases between. The CDR3 runs 10 residues. The germline V gene has CDR1 SQVTM and CDR2 ANQGSEA. The CDR3 DNA follows: TGCAGCACCCGGGACGGTGAGCAGTTCTTC. Protein sequence: CSTRDGEQFF.

The table lists this clonotype with a few counts. The rearrangement links TRBV5-1 to TRBJ2-5; D perhaps matches TRBD1 (6 bases). This CDR3 comprises 14 residues. Germline V gene sequence: CDR1 SGHRS, CDR2 YFSETQ. The V end lost 4 bases, the J end lost 2 bases, and 12 bases lay between the germline ends. The CDR3: CASSTGHLQETQYF. The CDR3 DNA reads as TGCGCCAGCAGCACGGGACACCTGCAAGAGACCCAGTACTTC.

This clonotype was observed a few times. V usage is TRBV29-1 and J usage is TRBJ1-2, with 7 bases aligning to TRBD1. V shed 5 bases, J shed 2 bases, and the junction held 2 bases outside the gene matches. This CDR3 contains 12 residues. The germline CDR1 and CDR2 sequences are SQVTM and ANQGSEA. The CDR3 DNA reads TGCAGCGTTTACAGGGGCAACTATGGCTACACCTTC. It codes for CSVYRGNYGYTF.

The chain employs TRBV5-1 and TRBJ2-5; unclear D gene. This CDR3 spans 14 amino acids. V lost 4 bases, J lost 3 bases, and 13 bases lay in between. CDR1 is SGHRS and CDR2 is YFSETQ in the germline V gene. The CDR3 protein is CASSPNGREETQYF. For the CDR3, the DNA is TGCGCCAGCAGCCCGAACGGACGCGAAGAGACCCAGTACTTC.

The table lists this clonotype with a few counts. The gene calls are TRBV7-9 and TRBJ2-1, with 12 bases identical to TRBD2. Looked up from germline, CDR1 is SEHNR and CDR2 is FQNEAQ (reference sequence). With 5 bases clipped from V and 3 bases from J, the junction kept 5 bases outside the gene matches. The CDR3 contains 16 residues. CDR3 protein: CASSQLAGGFYNEQFF. CDR3 nucleotides: TGTGCCAGCAGCCAACTAGCGGGGGGTTTCTACAATGAGCAGTTCTTC.

This clonotype was seen repeatedly, ten times or more. This chain connects TRBV10-3 to TRBJ2-5, with 9 bases matching TRBD2. J gave up 5 bases and V 0 bases, and 7 bases lay outside the gene matches. In germline, CDR1 is ENHRY, CDR2 SYGVKD. This CDR3 region has 16 residues. CDR3 loop: CAISESGLAGMETQYF. Here the CDR3 DNA reads TGTGCCATCAGTGAGTCAGGCCTAGCGGGGATGGAGACCCAGTACTTC.